A selection of T cell receptor beta chains follows, all from one sample in a study of Tregs in tolerant kidney transplant recipients. Data came from immunoSEQ multiplex PCR; TCRdb stores just in-frame clones and leaves some out. The data contain fewer than 150,000 clones, roughly 92% of them singletons. Sample: CD4+ T cells from blood. These receptors were taken from a human donor in good health. CDR3s include the opening cysteine and the closing phenylalanine or tryptophan. The order of the fields is V gene, clone size, CDR3 protein. For some rows the clone size is stated as once, few or many, or as a class when expanded; others skip it.

TRBV7-9 - CASSFPPRLAGLRETQYF
TRBV4-2 - CASSQAGSGEHSPLHF
TRBV7-9 - CASSFRQDIYEQYF
TRBV9 - CASSVSLAGTYEQYF
TRBV29-1 - CSVVEIWRTDTQYF
TRBV2 - CASGYMNTEAFF
TRBV7-6 - CASSSSGGGEQFF
TRBV6-1 - CASLDGNNGGYTF
TRBV6-5 - CASSYSKGGRASEQYF
TRBV7-9 - CASSLEGSTDTQYF
TRBV7-9 - CASSLTGAMVEQYF
TRBV11-2 - CASSLVGLGNEQFF
TRBV29-1 - CSVGLGKDTEAFF
TRBV7-7 - CASSSTGETQYF
TRBV15 - CATSGSGGRGYGYTF
TRBV6-1 - CASSELLRVDQPQHF
TRBV7-9 few CASSFGGMGVGWDTEAFF
TRBV7-8 - CASSLGLAGSYEQYF
TRBV7-2 - CASSFGTGPTNEKLFF
TRBV18 once CASSPTGTDLNSNQPQHF
TRBV19 - CASSIIGGSNTEAFF
TRBV2 - CASSRDREPTDTQYF
TRBV30 - CASTDWLRRTEAFF
TRBV19 few CASSIWGNTGELFF
TRBV18 - CASSPTSPRAYNEQFF
TRBV2 - CASRLRAFRSYEQYF
TRBV2 - CASKRELYNEQFF
TRBV30 - CAWSVPGTHNEKLFF
TRBV5-6 once CASSLMRDRVVEQYF
TRBV5-1 - CASSPIQGLNTEAFF
TRBV19 - CASSIVDGPNQPQHF
TRBV7-6 once CASSLVGTLSTDTQYF
TRBV19 - CASSIGIRGKQFF
TRBV6-6 - CASSYASGRETQYF
TRBV27 - CASSLWQSTDTQYF
TRBV5-1 once CASSLAGQLYGYTF
TRBV30 - CAWRTGGGPYGYTF
TRBV30 - CAWSERGDTEAFF
TRBV12-5 - CASGPGLAGGVDEQFF
TRBV6-6 - CASRDGGQGLQQYF
TRBV9 - CASSVALAGANVLTF
TRBV5-1 few CASSYGHGGQPQHF
TRBV5-6 - CASSFRDRGRTDTQYF
TRBV2 - CASTLQAGGTQYF
TRBV10-1 - CASSEIAGVSDTQYF
TRBV5-1 - CASSLEWRVRGEQYF
TRBV29-1 - CSSGSLMNTEAFF
TRBV5-4 - CASSPGTSGSRTDTQYF
TRBV6-1 - CASSESRFYGYTF
TRBV11-3 - CASSLEAGVEKTQYF
TRBV5-1 once CASSLGQGGYEQYF
TRBV9 - CASSVAPANTEAFF